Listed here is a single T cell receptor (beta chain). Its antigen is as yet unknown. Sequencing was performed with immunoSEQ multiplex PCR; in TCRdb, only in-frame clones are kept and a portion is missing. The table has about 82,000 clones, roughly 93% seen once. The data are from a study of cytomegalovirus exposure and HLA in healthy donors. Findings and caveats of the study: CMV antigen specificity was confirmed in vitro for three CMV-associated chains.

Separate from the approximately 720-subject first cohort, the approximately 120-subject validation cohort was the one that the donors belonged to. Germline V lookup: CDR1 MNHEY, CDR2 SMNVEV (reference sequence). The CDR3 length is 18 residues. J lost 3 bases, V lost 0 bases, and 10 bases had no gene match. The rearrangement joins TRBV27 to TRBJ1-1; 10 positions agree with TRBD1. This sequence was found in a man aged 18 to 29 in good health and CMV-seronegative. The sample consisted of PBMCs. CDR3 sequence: CASSLSVPRQGAHTEAFF. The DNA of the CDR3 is TGTGCCAGCAGTTTATCGGTCCCGAGACAGGGGGCGCACACTGAAGCTTTCTTT.